The 28 T cell receptor beta chains given below trace back to one sample, sequenced in a study of blood T cell repertoires in COVID-19. Assay: immunoSEQ multiplex PCR; the TCRdb copy retains only in-frame clones and omits some. The sample contains 58,000 or so clones, roughly 71% of which appear only once. Sequenced input: peripheral blood. The receptors originated from a woman older than 75 with acute or convalescent COVID-19.

This clone has more than one count but fewer than ten. This chain joins TRBV9 and TRBJ2-2; D is unresolved. CDR1 is SGDLS, CDR2 YYNGEE, per germline. There are 15 residues in the CDR3. The V end was cut by 4 bases, the J end by 1 base, with 11 bases between. The CDR3 protein is CASSLGIQNTGELFF. The CDR3 DNA is TGTGCCAGCAGCCTTGGCATACAGAACACCGGGGAGCTGTTTTTT.

V gene TRBV27 combines with J gene TRBJ1-1, with D uncertain. Germline V gene lookup returns CDR1 MNHEY and CDR2 SMNVEV (reference sequence). The CDR3 has 13 residues. The V gene lost 4 bases and the J gene lost 8 bases, with 14 bases spanning the gap. This chain's CDR3 is CASSSDRGREAFF. DNA for the CDR3: TGTGCCAGCAGTTCTGACCGCGGTCGGGAAGCTTTCTTT.

The rearrangement links TRBV10-1 to TRBJ1-4, with a possible D match to TRBD1 (6 bases). The CDR3 is 15 residues long. Trimming removed 3 bases from V and 7 bases from J, with 15 bases in between. Germline lookup yields CDR1 WNHNN and CDR2 SYGVQD (reference sequence). The CDR3: CASSDRQGLGEKLFF. In nucleotides, the CDR3 is TGCGCCAGCAGTGATCGCCAGGGGCTTGGTGAAAAACTGTTTTTT.

The chain uses TRBV27 and TRBJ2-3; 10 bases align to TRBD2. The length of the CDR3 is 17 residues. Germline V gene data show CDR1 as MNHEY and CDR2 as SMNVEV (reference sequence). J was trimmed by 5 bases and V by 3 bases; bases with no gene match: 11. CDR3 sequence reads: CASSFLSGRALRDTQYF. Here the CDR3 DNA reads TGTGCCAGCAGTTTTTTAAGCGGGAGGGCCCTCAGAGATACGCAGTATTTT.

This clone was observed a handful of times. The chain couples TRBV9 to TRBJ2-7; D is possibly TRBD1 (6 bases). CDR1 is SGDLS, CDR2 YYNGEE, per germline. This CDR3 contains 14 residues. V shed 0 bases and J shed 3 bases, with 10 bases lying between them. The CDR3 spells CASSVDQGGYEQYF. CDR3 DNA: TGTGCCAGCAGCGTAGATCAAGGGGGCTACGAGCAGTACTTC.

The gene calls are TRBV5-1 and TRBJ2-3; D is possibly TRBD2 (5 bases). Trimming cost V 0 bases and J 4 bases, with 9 bases left between them. The CDR3 length is 14 residues. The V gene's germline CDR1 is SGHRS and CDR2 YFSETQ. CDR3 amino acids: CASSLGGRADTQYF. The CDR3 nucleotides read TGCGCCAGCAGCTTGGGTGGGAGAGCAGATACGCAGTATTTT. The full variable domain, in which reference TRBV5-1 and TRBJ2-3 provide the parts outside the CDR3, is KAGVTQTPRYLIKTRGQQVTLSCSPISGHRSVSWYQQTPGQGLQFLFEYFSETQRNKGNFPGRFSGRQFSNSRSEMNVSTLELGDSALYLCASSLGGRADTQYFGPGTRLTVL.

The chain carries TRBV12-3 or TRBV12-4 and TRBJ1-5, with unresolved D. This CDR3 has 13 residues. V was cut by 2 bases and J by 5 bases, with 7 bases left in between. In DNA, the CDR3 is TGTGCCAGCAGTTTATTATCGGATCAGCCCCAGCATTTT. Residues: CASSLLSDQPQHF.

This clone has a handful of counts. The rearrangement joins TRBV11-2 to TRBJ2-7; TRBD1 matches 8 bases. CDR3 length: 15 amino acids. CDR1 SGHAT and CDR2 FQNNGV come from the germline V gene. V lost 0 bases to trimming and J lost 5 bases; unmatched junction nucleotides: 6. The CDR3 coding sequence is TGTGCCAGCAGCTTAGAGGACAGGGTAAGCGACGAGCAGTACTTC. Amino acid sequence: CASSLEDRVSDEQYF.

The chain uses TRBV20-1 and TRBJ2-1; D might be TRBD2 (6 bases). Trimming cost V 3 bases and J 0 bases, with 9 bases left between them. Germline V gives CDR1 DFQATT, CDR2 SNEGSKA (reference sequence). This CDR3 comprises 14 residues. The CDR3, as DNA: TGCAGTGCTAGTTCGGAGGGCTCCTACAATGAGCAGTTCTTC. Encoded protein: CSASSEGSYNEQFF.

The CDR3 coding sequence is TGTGCCAGTAAACCTAGCGGGACCGCCAGGGAAGAGACCCAGTACTTC. Encoded protein: CASKPSGTAREETQYF. The chain employs TRBV19 and TRBJ2-5, with TRBD2 matching 9 bases. Per germline, CDR1 LNHDA and CDR2 SQIVND (reference sequence). Unmatched junction bases numbered 12, after V lost 7 bases and J lost 3 bases. This CDR3 has 16 residues. Complete variable domain (other parts from reference TRBV19 and TRBJ2-5): DGGITQSPKYLFRKEGQNVTLSCEQNLNHDAMYWYRQDPGQGLRLIYYSQIVNDFQKGDIAEGYSVSREKKESFPLTVTSAQKNPTAFYLCASKPSGTAREETQYFGPGTRLLVL.

The rearrangement links TRBV18 to TRBJ1-1; 10 nucleotides align to TRBD1. Per germline, CDR1 KGHSH and CDR2 LQKENI. Losses at the gene ends were 3 bases for V and 5 bases for J; bases not matched to a gene: 3. This CDR3 contains 14 residues. DNA for the CDR3: TGTGCCAGCTCACCGACAGGGGGCGCGACTGAAGCTTTCTTT. Its translation: CASSPTGGATEAFF.

This clone was detected a few times. The chain has TRBV7-9 and TRBJ1-1; D is ambiguous. The V and J ends lost 2 bases and 1 base respectively, with 8 bases between them. Germline loops: CDR1 SEHNR, CDR2 FQNEAQ (reference sequence). CDR3 length: 14 residues. Written as DNA, the CDR3 is TGTGCCAGCAGCTTATTCGCAGAGAACACTGAAGCTTTCTTT. Translating it yields CASSLFAENTEAFF.

The gene calls are TRBV11-3 and TRBJ2-7; D possibly corresponds to TRBD2 (6 bases). This CDR3 is 14 amino acids long. CDR1 is SGHNT, CDR2 YENEEA, per germline. The ends were cut back, 2 bases at V and 0 bases at J, with 8 bases in the middle. DNA of the CDR3: TGTGCCAGCAGCTTAACTAGCAACTCCTACGAGCAGTACTTC. Amino acids: CASSLTSNSYEQYF.

This chain joins TRBV12-3 or TRBV12-4 and TRBJ1-2; no clear D gene. Trimming took 6 bases from V and 0 from J, leaving 8 bases between them. CDR3 length: 13 residues. This CDR3 is CASSPIANYGYTF. CDR3 nucleotides: TGTGCCAGCAGCCCTATCGCTAACTATGGCTACACCTTC.

The V gene is TRBV11-2, the J gene TRBJ1-2; 7 bases fit TRBD1. The germline V gene has CDR1 SGHAT and CDR2 FQNNGV. J lost 5 bases, V lost 5 bases, and 11 bases had no gene match. There are 15 residues in the CDR3. CDR3 bases: TGTGCCAGCAGCCCCACCGGGGCAGGGGGGTATGGCTACACCTTC. Its protein product is CASSPTGAGGYGYTF.

This rearrangement joins TRBV7-2 to TRBJ2-7, with 13 nucleotides matching TRBD2. CDR1 and CDR2 (germline): SGHTA, FQGNSA. The ends lost 4 bases at V and 6 bases at J; junction bases unmatched: 6. CDR3 length equals 15 residues. The CDR3 DNA reads TGTGCCAGCAGCTACGGACTAGCGGGAGTTAGCGAGCAGTACTTC. As protein: CASSYGLAGVSEQYF.

V and J are TRBV30 and TRBJ2-5, with a weak D call TRBD2 (6 bases). CDR1 is GTSNPN, CDR2 SVGIG, per germline (reference sequence). The CDR3 has 13 residues. Between the trimmed V and J ends, which lost 4 bases and 3 bases, there was a span of 12 bases. CDR3 sequence reads: CAWIAGNKETQYF. The CDR3 DNA reads TGTGCCTGGATCGCGGGAAATAAAGAGACCCAGTACTTC.

The chain uses TRBV7-2 and TRBJ2-4; D perhaps matches TRBD1 (6 bases). CDR3 size: 16 residues. The V gene's germline CDR1 is SGHTA and CDR2 FQGNSA. Trimming pared 5 bases from V and 0 bases from J, leaving 14 bases between. The CDR3 DNA reads TGTGCCAGCAGCCCAGGAACAGGGCTAGCCAAAAACATTCAGTACTTC. It yields the protein CASSPGTGLAKNIQYF.

The CDR3 protein is CASSPSGTSGRAETQYF. DNA of the CDR3: TGTGCCAGCAGCCCTAGCGGGACTAGCGGGAGGGCCGAGACCCAGTACTTC. The chain is built from TRBV7-2 and TRBJ2-5; 16 nucleotides line up with TRBD2. The V gene's germline CDR1 is SGHTA and CDR2 FQGNSA. The CDR3 runs 17 residues. V lost 5 bases and J lost 5; bases outside the gene matches: 8.

This chain joins TRBV28 and TRBJ2-7; weak D call: TRBD1 (6 bases). This CDR3 region has 13 residues. Per the germline V gene, CDR1 is MDHEN and CDR2 is SYDVKM. V lost 6 bases and J lost 4, with 13 bases in between. CDR3 nucleotides: TGTGCCAGCAGGACAGGCAATTTTTACGAGCAGTACTTC. Protein: CASRTGNFYEQYF.

This clone has just a few counts. The gene calls are TRBV7-2 and TRBJ2-7, with a weak D call TRBD1 (6 bases). In germline, CDR1 is SGHTA, CDR2 FQGNSA. CDR3 size: 12 residues. V lost 5 bases and J lost 3, with 8 bases in between. The CDR3 DNA follows: TGTGCCAGCAGCGAGGGGGACTACGAGCAGTACTTC. It yields the protein CASSEGDYEQYF.

The V call is TRBV4-2, the J call TRBJ2-1; 9 nucleotides line up with TRBD2. The CDR3 contains 19 residues. The germline V gene encodes CDR1 LGHNA and CDR2 YNFKEQ. The V gene end was trimmed by 0 bases and the J gene end by 1 base; junction bases not matched to a gene: 10. The CDR3 DNA sequence: TGTGCCAGCAGCCAAGAAGGGGTCGGCGGGAGGGGGTCCTACAATGAGCAGTTCTTC. It encodes CASSQEGVGGRGSYNEQFF.

The rearrangement joins TRBV30 to TRBJ2-7, with unresolved D. Germline V lookup: CDR1 GTSNPN, CDR2 SVGIG (reference sequence). This CDR3 contains 11 residues. V was shortened by 0 bases and J by 7 bases, with 7 bases between the two germline ends. CDR3 in amino acids: CAWSVWREQYF. CDR3 in DNA: TGTGCCTGGAGTGTATGGCGGGAGCAGTACTTC. The full variable domain, its missing parts supplied by reference TRBV30 and TRBJ2-7, is SQTIHQWPATLVQPVGSPLSLECTVEGTSNPNLYWYRQAAGRGLQLLFYSVGIGQISSEVPQNLSASRPQDRQFILSSKKLLLSDSGFYLCAWSVWREQYFGPGTRLTVT.

This chain joins TRBV27 and TRBJ1-1, with TRBD1 as a possible D gene (5 bases). Germline values: CDR1 MNHEY, CDR2 SMNVEV (reference sequence). V was clipped by 3 bases and J by 3 bases, with 17 bases between them. The CDR3 length is 16 residues. The CDR3 protein is CASSFGSGFRDTEAFF. The CDR3 DNA is TGTGCCAGCAGTTTCGGTTCAGGGTTTCGGGACACTGAAGCTTTCTTT.

The CDR3 DNA is TGTGCCAGCAGCTTAGCGTTTGCTAGCGGGAGAGTTGGTTTCGATGAGCAGTTCTTC. It is translated as CASSLAFASGRVGFDEQFF. The rearrangement uses TRBV7-2 and TRBJ2-1; TRBD2 matches 10 bases. Germline loops: CDR1 SGHTA, CDR2 FQGNSA. After removal of 0 bases from V and 8 bases from J, the junction contained 16 bases not matched to a gene. CDR3 length: 19 residues.

The V call is TRBV28, the J call TRBJ2-7; 7 nucleotides match TRBD1. From germline, CDR1 is MDHEN and CDR2 SYDVKM. V lost 2 bases to trimming and J lost 5 bases; unmatched junction nucleotides: 6. This CDR3 is built from 14 residues. The CDR3 here is CASSLEQGWHEQYF. The CDR3 DNA follows: TGTGCCAGCAGTTTAGAACAGGGGTGGCACGAGCAGTACTTC.

The chain has TRBV29-1 and TRBJ2-7; 7 positions agree with TRBD2. Germline V gene data show CDR1 as SQVTM and CDR2 as ANQGSEA. The CDR3 runs 11 residues. The ends lost 2 bases at V and 7 bases at J; junction bases unmatched: 2. The DNA of the CDR3 is TGCAGCGTTGAAACCGGGAGGGAGCAGTACTTC. Translated: CSVETGREQYF.

The V gene is TRBV18, the J gene TRBJ1-6; D call uncertain. Trimming took 1 base from V and 9 from J, leaving 13 bases between them. The CDR3 is 15 residues long. CDR1 and CDR2 (germline): KGHSH, LQKENI. CDR3 DNA sequence: TGTGCCAGCTCACCACGGCAAGGTCGCGGTTCACCCCTCCACTTT. Protein product: CASSPRQGRGSPLHF.